The present entry profiles one TCR beta chain with its context. No antigen is known for it. Its ends do not fully match the called genes, so a read error is possible. The CDR3 goes from the cysteine to the phenylalanine over 13 residues. Only the CDR3 DNA is retained, 39 bases long and in frame from the first base. CDR1 and CDR2 were assigned from the germline V gene (reference sequence) as PRHDT and FYEKMQ. These data are taken from a study of CD8+CD57+ T cells in acquired aplastic anemia listed by TCRdb under 2018. Background on the whole study: DNA extracted from sorted CD4+ and CD8+ cells had a mean of roughly 3.4 ug, with a range of roughly 0.18 to 27.4 ug. An average of roughly 10 million reads for CD4+ cells and under 12 million reads for CD8+ cells was obtained from healthy donor samples. Paper-wide results and their limitations: About 30 CD8+ CDR3 sequences were found to be shared between patients and controls, but these sequences appeared to be highly expressed in patients and within the immunodominant clones of the patients. CD8+ Simpson's diversity did not differ significantly between patients and healthy controls (P=0.060).

In the study, sorted CD4+ and CD8+ blood T cells from patients with severe aplastic anemia and from healthy subjects underwent deep sequencing of TCR repertoires. Ficoll-Paque density gradient centrifugation was used to isolate peripheral blood mononuclear cells. CD4+ and CD8+ T cells were sorted by FACS or magnetic beads before DNA extraction. Profiling of TCR beta VDJ combinations and CDR3 sequences used genomic DNA as the template. An Illumina HiSeq 2000 was the platform used for TCR repertoire sequencing. The authors' pipeline ran thus. TRBV/TRBJ rearrangement plots, CDR3 size and DJ length profiles, and Simpson's diversity index were used to evaluate the repertoires. Whichever DNA sequence was most abundant in the deep sequencing data was defined as the immunodominant clone. CDR3 amino acid sequences were screened for sharing across subjects and compared with published repertoires and the VDJdb database. TCRdb's own reprocessing of the public reads used fastp at Q25 and MiXCR and kept productive beta chains. Identical CDR3 proteins give one entry, which carries the most common genes and DNA. TCRdb's processing, not the authors' own work, is the source of the V and J calls. Across this sample there are about 220,000 distinct CDR3 sequences, with almost 35% seen only once. The ten largest clones capture 0.95% to 1.2% of the sample.

The clonotype originates from a human donor in good health, serving as a control. Sequenced input: sorted CD4+, CD8+, or CD8+CD57+ T cells (not recorded which) from PBMCs. The chain is assembled from TRBV13 and TRBJ2-7, with TRBD1 matching 9 junction bases. The CDR3 corresponds to CASRRTGVYGQYF. The sequenced DNA: TGTGCCAGCAGACGGACAGGGGTCTACGGGCAGTACTTC.